This TCR beta chain was retrieved from a study of T cell repertoires in cytomegalovirus infection. Study-wide background: Both CMV infection and a matching HLA type were indicated by public TCR beta signatures.

The germline CDR1 and CDR2 sequences are MNHEY and SMNVEV (reference sequence). The CDR3 extends over 14 amino acids. The V end was cut by 4 bases, the J end by 2 bases, with 11 bases between. TCRdb re-called the reads through MiXCR, storing one row per CDR3 protein. The table lists 500,000 to 600,000 distinct CDR3 sequences, 15% to 20% of them singletons. Study findings and constraints: Using cumulative public TCR beta family frequency, the authors identified those who carried CMV together with the relevant HLA. HLA-C-restricted CMV-specific TCR beta clonotypes were dominant in the ex vivo response.

Comments on this clonotype: Its antigen remains unknown.

The chain has TRBV27 and TRBJ2-5, with D perhaps matching TRBD1 (5 bases). This TCR came from a human donor in good health (CMV status not recorded). Some clones in this sample may be carry-over from other donors' samples. Material: CD8+ T cells from PBMCs. CDR3 in amino acids: CASSSLTEQETQYF. The DNA of the CDR3 is TGTGCCAGCAGTTCCTTGACAGAGCAAGAGACCCAGTACTTC.